This paragraph reports one T cell receptor beta chain. The antigen remains unidentified. 60 Vbeta and 13 Jbeta primers were used in PCR. Clones were read by immunoSEQ multiplex PCR, and TCRdb kept only the in-frame ones, dropping some. Among 200,000 or so clones listed, 82% were seen once. The data belong to a study of cytomegalovirus exposure and HLA in healthy donors. Across the study: Findings of an earlier analysis included 90 million to 120 million unique TCR beta sequences from some 200 million T cells. Across almost 400 genotyped donors, 81% landed in the Caucasian-associated ancestry cluster. Study-wide findings and caveats: As was reported, the classifier diagnosed cytomegalovirus status with high specificity and sensitivity.

CDR3 size: 15 residues. V dropped 1 base and J dropped 7; count of bases not matched to a gene: 2. Germline V CDR1 and CDR2: MGHRA, YSYEKL. The chain has TRBV4-1 and TRBJ1-6; 9 bases line up with TRBD1. Material for sequencing was PBMCs. The sequence was obtained from a middle-aged woman in good health and CMV-seronegative. As DNA, the CDR3 is TGCGCCAGCAGCCAAGGGACAGGGGCGAATTCACCCCTCCACTTT. Translation: CASSQGTGANSPLHF.